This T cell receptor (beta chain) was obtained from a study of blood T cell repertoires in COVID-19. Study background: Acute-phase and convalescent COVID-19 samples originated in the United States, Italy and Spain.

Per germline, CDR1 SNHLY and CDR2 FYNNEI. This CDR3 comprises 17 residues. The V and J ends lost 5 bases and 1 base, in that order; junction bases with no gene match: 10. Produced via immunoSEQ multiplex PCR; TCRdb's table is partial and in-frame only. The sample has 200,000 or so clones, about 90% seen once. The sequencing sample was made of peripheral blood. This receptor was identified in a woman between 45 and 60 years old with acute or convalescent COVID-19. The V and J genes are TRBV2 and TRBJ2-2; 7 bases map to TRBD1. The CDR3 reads CASSSDSTGRNTGELFF. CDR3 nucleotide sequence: TGTGCCAGCAGTTCCGATTCGACAGGGAGGAACACCGGGGAGCTGTTTTTT.